The 8 T cell receptor beta chains presented below share a single source sample, sequenced in a study of post-analysis software for immune sequencing data. General observations from the study: Elevated frequency relative to controls characterized about 5 TRBV segments in patients, TRBV5-6, TRBV5-1 and TRBV20-1 among them.

TCR beta libraries were prepared from cDNA with unique molecular identifiers. TCRdb passed the PCR reads through MiXCR, listing each CDR3 protein once. Among more than 500,000 distinct CDR3 sequences listed, approximately 31% were seen once. For these receptors, no antigen is known. Sequencing was done on a sample of blood. The source is a girl aged 2-17 years with multiple sclerosis.

The rearrangement joins TRBV6-5 to TRBJ2-3; 10 bases agree with TRBD2. The germline V gene has CDR1 MNHEY and CDR2 SVGAGI. Losses at the gene ends were 4 bases for V and 1 base for J; bases not matched to a gene: 11. This CDR3 is 18 amino acids long. The CDR3 spells CASSLVASGGWGTDTQYF. DNA for the CDR3: TGTGCCAGCAGTTTAGTGGCTAGCGGGGGATGGGGCACAGATACGCAGTATTTT.

This clonotype was seen a few times. The chain joins TRBV20-1 to TRBJ2-1, with 7 bases aligning to TRBD1. The CDR3 contains 15 residues. CDR1 is DFQATT and CDR2 is SNEGSKA in the germline V gene (reference sequence). With V trimmed by 6 bases and J by 2 bases, 10 bases remained unmatched. The CDR3 region is CSAVTGQAPYNEQFF. CDR3 in DNA: TGCAGTGCGGTCACTGGACAGGCCCCCTACAATGAGCAGTTCTTC.

This clonotype was counted a few times. The CDR3 region is CSGRVAEGQETQYF. The CDR3 DNA is TGCAGTGGAAGGGTAGCGGAGGGCCAAGAGACCCAGTACTTC. The V gene is TRBV20-1, the J gene TRBJ2-5, with a tentative D call TRBD2 (6 bases). The V and J ends lost 7 bases and 1 base respectively, with 16 bases between them. Germline V gene sequence: CDR1 DFQATT, CDR2 SNEGSKA (reference sequence). This CDR3 has 14 residues.

The chain links TRBV27 to TRBJ1-4; D is possibly TRBD1 (6 bases). V lost 3 bases, J lost 5 bases, and 13 bases lay in between. This CDR3 is built from 15 residues. Germline CDR1 MNHEY, CDR2 SMNVEV (reference sequence). CDR3 sequence reads: CASSLGGQPNEKLFF. CDR3 nucleotides: TGTGCCAGCAGTTTGGGGGGACAACCCAATGAAAAACTGTTTTTT.

This clonotype was seen a handful of times. This sequence joins TRBV18 and TRBJ2-3; maybe TRBD2 (7 bases). Germline V CDR1 and CDR2: KGHSH, LQKENI. CDR3 size: 16 residues. The V gene lost 3 bases and the J gene lost 1 base, with 14 bases spanning the gap. This chain's CDR3 is CASSPLGGPGTDTQYF. CDR3 coding DNA: TGTGCCAGCTCACCCCTCGGGGGGCCAGGCACAGATACGCAGTATTTT.

A remark on this clonotype: A much larger clone lies a single base off, so this may be a read error. The chain recombines TRBV29-1 with TRBJ2-5, with D tentatively TRBD2 (5 bases). The assigned J gene may be wrong: the sequence end matches TRBJ2-7 better. Per the germline V gene, CDR1 is SQVTM and CDR2 is ANQGSEA. There are 14 residues in the CDR3. CDR3 sequence reads: CSVGVGTRGCEQYF. The CDR3 region has the DNA TGCAGCGTCGGGGTCGGTACAAGAGGTTGCGAGCAGTACTTC.

The chain couples TRBV18 to TRBJ2-3; D is unresolved. Germline assignment: CDR1 KGHSH and CDR2 LQKENI. This CDR3 comprises 13 residues. The germline V and J ends were trimmed by 5 bases and 6 bases, with 12 bases remaining between them. CDR3 in DNA: TGTGCCAGCTCATCCCTGGTCGATGATACGCAGTATTTT. It translates to CASSSLVDDTQYF.

This clonotype appeared a few times. The V gene is TRBV28, the J gene TRBJ2-7; D is unresolved. Trimming stripped 2 bases from V and 1 base from J, with 21 bases between. The CDR3 runs 18 residues. Germline-derived CDR1 and CDR2 are MDHEN and SYDVKM. Here the CDR3 reads CASSLKGPLTGHSYEQYF. Written as DNA, the CDR3 is TGTGCCAGCAGTTTAAAAGGGCCGTTAACGGGCCATTCCTACGAGCAGTACTTC. The full variable domain, rest sourced from reference TRBV28 and TRBJ2-7, is DVKVTQSSRYLVKRTGEKVFLECVQDMDHENMFWYRQDPGLGLRLIYFSYDVKMKEKGDIPEGYSVSREKKERFSLILESASTNQTSMYLCASSLKGPLTGHSYEQYFGPGTRLTVT.